A single sample is the source of the 11 T cell receptor beta chains below, sequenced in a study of cytomegalovirus exposure and HLA in healthy donors (dated by TCRdb to 2016 to 2017). Receptor libraries were prepared by the immunoSEQ multiplex PCR assay. The multiplex PCR relied on a mix of 60 forward primers for TCR Vbeta segments and 13 reverse primers for TCR Jbeta segments. TCRdb re-hosts the immuneACCESS table, in-frame sequences only. Its copies lack some clones; in the studies checked, an unresolved V gene accounts for under half of them, and the cause for the rest is not known. Present in this sample are 35,000 to 40,000 clones, 74% of which were seen just once. The top ten hold roughly 6.3% of the sample. Sequenced material: PBMCs. The receptor source for this set is a young man in good health and CMV-seronegative.

This rearrangement joins TRBV10-3 to TRBJ2-5; TRBD1 is a possible D gene (6 bases). The CDR3 covers 14 residues. CDR1 and CDR2 (germline): ENHRY, SYGVKD. The V gene lost 10 bases and the J gene lost 5 bases, with 20 bases spanning the gap. DNA of the CDR3: TGTGCCACTCGAGCTTCTCAGGGGTCCGAGACCCAGTACTTC. It is translated as CATRASQGSETQYF.

The chain uses TRBV18 and TRBJ2-7; no definite D call. Germline values: CDR1 KGHSH, CDR2 LQKENI. V lost 3 bases to trimming and J lost 7 bases, with 16 bases between them. This CDR3 spans 14 amino acids. CDR3 in amino acids: CASSPGSDSSEQYF. Here the CDR3 DNA reads TGTGCCAGCTCACCTGGCAGTGATTCAAGTGAGCAGTACTTC. Complete variable domain (other parts from reference TRBV18 and TRBJ2-7): NAGVMQNPRHLVRRRGQEARLRCSPMKGHSHVYWYRQLPEEGLKFMVYLQKENIIDESGMPKERFSAEFPKEGPSILRIQQVVRGDSAAYFCASSPGSDSSEQYFGPGTRLTVT.

On this clone: Germline is not matched at one junction end, which may reflect a read error. The chain joins TRBV19 to TRBJ1-2, with D unresolved. CDR1 is LNHDA, CDR2 SQIVND, per germline (reference sequence). There are 14 residues in the CDR3. The CDR3 DNA reads TGTGCCAGTATGGGAGCGAGACGAAGCTATGGCTACCCCTTC. This gives the protein CASMGARRSYGYPF.

This clone was picked up one time. The chain carries TRBV29-1 and TRBJ2-1, with 7 bases fitting TRBD1. In germline, CDR1 is SQVTM, CDR2 ANQGSEA. The J segment lost 9 bases and the V segment lost 6 bases, leaving 14 bases of the junction unmatched. CDR3 length: 14 residues. In DNA, the CDR3 is TGCAGCGTACAATCAGGCTTACGGGACAGTGAGCAGTTCTTC. The encoded protein is CSVQSGLRDSEQFF.

V gene TRBV10-1 combines with J gene TRBJ2-3; D possibly corresponds to TRBD2 (6 bases). CDR3 length: 14 residues. CDR1 is WNHNN, CDR2 SYGVQD, per germline (reference sequence). Trimming left V 7 bases short and J 2 bases short, with 13 bases between. CDR3 nucleotide sequence: TGCGCCAGCACGCCGGGGGACGACACAGATACGCAGTATTTT. It yields the protein CASTPGDDTDTQYF.

This chain uses TRBV30 with TRBJ2-7, with 8 bases lining up with TRBD1. Trimming cost V 2 bases and J 4 bases; bases outside gene matches: 16. CDR3 length: 17 residues. CDR1 and CDR2 from the germline V gene are GTSNPN and SVGIG (reference sequence). CDR3 loop: CAWSRGQGLGLSYEQYF. Written as DNA, the CDR3 is TGTGCCTGGAGTAGAGGACAGGGATTGGGGCTCTCTTACGAGCAGTACTTC.

The chain joins TRBV19 to TRBJ2-1; TRBD2 matches 16 bases. J lost 14 bases, V lost 2 bases, and 9 bases had no gene match. Germline lookup yields CDR1 LNHDA and CDR2 SQIVND (reference sequence). The CDR3 is made up of 16 amino acids. The CDR3 sequence is CASSIPGLAGGLVEFF. For the CDR3, the DNA is TGTGCCAGTAGTATACCGGGACTAGCGGGAGGGTTGGTGGAGTTCTTC.

This clone was recorded a few times. The chain recombines TRBV10-3 with TRBJ2-7; 10 nucleotides align to TRBD1. The germline V gene has CDR1 ENHRY and CDR2 SYGVKD. The V segment lost 2 bases and the J segment 7 bases; nucleotides outside the gene matches: 8. The CDR3 length is 15 residues. The CDR3 protein is CAISEPAGQGREQYF. CDR3 coding DNA: TGTGCCATCAGTGAGCCCGCGGGACAGGGGAGGGAGCAGTACTTC.

This chain uses TRBV9 with TRBJ2-2; D not resolved. Trimming cost V 3 bases and J 4 bases, with 10 bases left between them. The length of the CDR3 is 14 residues. CDR1 is SGDLS and CDR2 is YYNGEE in the germline V gene. The chain's CDR3 is CASSDMRLTGELFF. The CDR3 DNA follows: TGTGCCAGCAGCGACATGAGACTCACCGGGGAGCTGTTTTTT.

In its sample, this clone was seen a few times. This chain connects TRBV19 to TRBJ1-5; perhaps TRBD1 as D (5 bases). V dropped 0 bases and J dropped 7 bases, with 10 bases sitting between them. In germline, CDR1 is LNHDA, CDR2 SQIVND (reference sequence). CDR3 length: 14 residues. For the CDR3, the DNA is TGTGCCAGTAGTATAGACGGGGGGTTGCAGCCCCAGCATTTT. This gives the protein CASSIDGGLQPQHF.

This sequence joins TRBV19 and TRBJ1-1; maybe TRBD1 (5 bases). CDR1 and CDR2 (germline): LNHDA, SQIVND (reference sequence). The CDR3 covers 13 residues. Between the trimmed V and J ends, which lost 3 bases and 8 bases, there was a span of 13 bases. Here the CDR3 DNA reads TGTGCCAGTAGTATCGTACAGGATGGGGAAGCTTTCTTT. Residues: CASSIVQDGEAFF.